A selection of T cell receptor beta chains follows, all from one sample in a study of blood T cell repertoires in COVID-19. Assay used: immunoSEQ multiplex PCR; TCRdb lists only in-frame clones, some missing. This table has tens of thousands of clones, about 86% appearing once. The sample was peripheral blood. These receptors all stem from an elderly man with acute or convalescent COVID-19. The CDR3 runs from the conserved cysteine through the conserved F or W. D genes are given only for firm matches. Rows give clone size only sometimes, using once, few, many, or a class for an expanded clone.

abundance: .; v_gene: TRBV2; j_gene: TRBJ1-1; d_gene: TRBD1; CDR3aa: CASNRGDTEAFF; CDR3nt: TGTGCCAGTAACAGGGGAGACACTGAAGCTTTCTTT
abundance: .; v_gene: TRBV5-4; j_gene: TRBJ1-4; d_gene: TRBD1; CDR3aa: CASTRSGQKNEKLFF; CDR3nt: TGTGCCAGCACTCGGTCGGGACAGAAGAATGAAAAACTGTTTTTT
abundance: .; v_gene: TRBV7-3; j_gene: TRBJ2-2; d_gene: TRBD1; CDR3aa: CASSLTAGQGDSAGELFF; CDR3nt: TGTGCCAGCAGCTTAACGGCGGGACAGGGAGATTCGGCCGGGGAGCTGTTTTTT
abundance: once; v_gene: TRBV7-8; j_gene: TRBJ1-1; d_gene: .; CDR3aa: CASSHWGGVNTEAFF; CDR3nt: TGTGCCAGCAGCCACTGGGGGGGGGTGAACACTGAAGCTTTCTTT
abundance: .; v_gene: TRBV28; j_gene: TRBJ1-5; d_gene: .; CDR3aa: CASSFGPSNQPQHF; CDR3nt: TGTGCCAGCAGTTTTGGGCCGAGCAATCAGCCCCAGCATTTT
abundance: .; v_gene: TRBV18; j_gene: TRBJ1-2; d_gene: TRBD1; CDR3aa: CASSVGQGYYGYTF; CDR3nt: TGTGCCAGCTCAGTAGGACAGGGGTACTATGGCTACACCTTC
abundance: .; v_gene: TRBV10-2; j_gene: TRBJ1-5; d_gene: .; CDR3aa: CASSERRGRHSNQPQHF; CDR3nt: TGCGCCAGCAGTGAGAGGAGGGGTCGACATAGCAATCAGCCCCAGCATTTT
abundance: .; v_gene: TRBV7-9; j_gene: TRBJ1-5; d_gene: TRBD1; CDR3aa: CASSWGQGGNQPQHF; CDR3nt: TGTGCCAGCAGCTGGGGACAGGGGGGAAATCAGCCCCAGCATTTT
abundance: .; v_gene: TRBV30; j_gene: TRBJ1-4; d_gene: .; CDR3aa: CAWAATNEKLFF; CDR3nt: TGTGCCTGGGCTGCAACTAATGAAAAACTGTTTTTT
abundance: .; v_gene: TRBV14; j_gene: TRBJ2-4; d_gene: TRBD1; CDR3aa: CASSRDSLAKNIQYF; CDR3nt: TGTGCCAGCAGCCGGGACAGCTTAGCCAAAAACATTCAGTACTTC
abundance: .; v_gene: TRBV29-1; j_gene: TRBJ1-2; d_gene: .; CDR3aa: CSVAIGGYGYTF; CDR3nt: TGCAGCGTTGCGATAGGAGGATATGGCTACACCTTC
abundance: .; v_gene: TRBV10-3; j_gene: TRBJ2-4; d_gene: .; CDR3aa: CAISENRQENIQYF; CDR3nt: TGTGCCATCAGTGAGAATCGGCAGGAAAACATTCAGTACTTC
abundance: .; v_gene: TRBV6-2/TRBV6-3; j_gene: TRBJ1-1; d_gene: TRBD1; CDR3aa: CASSHRGQGAENTEAFF; CDR3nt: TGTGCCAGCAGCCACCGCGGACAGGGGGCCGAGAACACTGAAGCTTTCTTT
abundance: .; v_gene: TRBV5-1; j_gene: TRBJ2-3; d_gene: .; CDR3aa: CASSLGGSSTDTQYF; CDR3nt: TGCGCCAGCAGCTTAGGAGGCTCTAGCACAGATACGCAGTATTTT
abundance: few; v_gene: TRBV6-5; j_gene: TRBJ1-2; d_gene: TRBD1; CDR3aa: CASSYLRTGGSYGYTF; CDR3nt: TGTGCCAGCAGTTACCTAAGGACAGGGGGTTCCTATGGCTACACCTTC
abundance: .; v_gene: TRBV3-1/TRBV3-2; j_gene: TRBJ1-1; d_gene: .; CDR3aa: CASSQVRGKGAFF; CDR3nt: TGTGCCAGCAGCCAAGTCAGGGGAAAGGGAGCTTTCTTT
abundance: .; v_gene: TRBV10-3; j_gene: TRBJ1-1; d_gene: TRBD1; CDR3aa: CAISESRARRGGHTEAFF; CDR3nt: TGTGCCATCAGTGAGTCAAGGGCGAGGCGAGGGGGCCACACTGAAGCTTTCTTT
abundance: .; v_gene: TRBV5-4; j_gene: TRBJ2-5; d_gene: TRBD2; CDR3aa: CASSLAGGARKETQYF; CDR3nt: TGTGCCAGCAGCTTGGCGGGAGGGGCGAGGAAAGAGACCCAGTACTTC
abundance: .; v_gene: TRBV5-1; j_gene: TRBJ2-7; d_gene: TRBD1; CDR3aa: CASSYRDRGSDSYEQYF; CDR3nt: TGCGCCAGCAGCTACCGGGACAGGGGTTCAGACTCCTACGAGCAGTACTTC
abundance: once; v_gene: TRBV2; j_gene: TRBJ1-5; d_gene: .; CDR3aa: CASSEVGVPNQPQHF; CDR3nt: TGTGCCAGCAGTGAAGTAGGGGTCCCCAATCAGCCCCAGCATTTT
abundance: .; v_gene: TRBV5-1; j_gene: TRBJ2-3; d_gene: .; CDR3aa: CASSLVPGVTDTQYF; CDR3nt: TGCGCCAGCAGCTTGGTCCCAGGGGTGACAGATACGCAGTATTTT
abundance: .; v_gene: TRBV9; j_gene: TRBJ1-2; d_gene: TRBD1; CDR3aa: CASSMGTGVAYGYTF; CDR3nt: TGTGCCAGCAGCATGGGGACAGGGGTTGCCTATGGCTACACCTTC
abundance: .; v_gene: TRBV29-1; j_gene: TRBJ1-1; d_gene: TRBD1; CDR3aa: CSVVGAGGMSLGDAFF; CDR3nt: TGCAGCGTTGTCGGGGCAGGGGGAATGTCTTTGGGGGACGCTTTCTTT
abundance: .; v_gene: TRBV29-1; j_gene: TRBJ1-2; d_gene: TRBD1; CDR3aa: CSSGQAENYGYTF; CDR3nt: TGCAGCTCAGGACAGGCGGAGAACTATGGCTACACCTTC
abundance: few; v_gene: TRBV7-9; j_gene: TRBJ1-6; d_gene: TRBD1; CDR3aa: CASSLGQGLNSPLHF; CDR3nt: TGTGCCAGCAGCCTGGGACAGGGTTTAAATTCACCCCTCCACTTT
abundance: .; v_gene: TRBV5-1; j_gene: TRBJ1-6; d_gene: .; CDR3aa: CASSDPQAGIGSPLHF; CDR3nt: TGCGCCAGCAGCGACCCACAGGCCGGAATAGGTTCACCCCTCCACTTT
abundance: .; v_gene: TRBV2; j_gene: TRBJ2-5; d_gene: .; CDR3aa: CASGTGETQYF; CDR3nt: TGTGCCAGCGGGACTGGCGAGACCCAGTACTTC
abundance: .; v_gene: TRBV7-9; j_gene: TRBJ1-2; d_gene: TRBD1; CDR3aa: CASSSDRGEYGYTF; CDR3nt: TGTGCCAGCAGCTCCGACAGGGGAGAGTATGGCTACACCTTC
abundance: .; v_gene: TRBV19; j_gene: TRBJ2-7; d_gene: .; CDR3aa: CASNRLAYEQYF; CDR3nt: TGTGCCAGTAACAGGCTGGCCTACGAGCAGTACTTC
abundance: .; v_gene: TRBV28; j_gene: TRBJ2-7; d_gene: .; CDR3aa: CASSDRHLSYEQYF; CDR3nt: TGTGCCAGCAGTGACCGACACCTCTCCTACGAGCAGTACTTC
abundance: .; v_gene: TRBV18; j_gene: TRBJ2-7; d_gene: TRBD1; CDR3aa: CASSPTGDYEQYF; CDR3nt: TGTGCCAGCTCACCCACAGGGGACTACGAGCAGTACTTC
abundance: .; v_gene: TRBV5-1; j_gene: TRBJ2-1; d_gene: TRBD2; CDR3aa: CASSGTSGYNEQFF; CDR3nt: TGCGCCAGCAGTGGGACTAGCGGTTACAATGAGCAGTTCTTC
abundance: few; v_gene: TRBV3-1/TRBV3-2; j_gene: TRBJ2-3; d_gene: TRBD2; CDR3aa: CASSQGGRMITDTQYF; CDR3nt: TGTGCCAGCAGCCAAGGCGGGAGGATGATCACAGATACGCAGTATTTT
abundance: .; v_gene: TRBV19; j_gene: TRBJ2-5; d_gene: TRBD2; CDR3aa: CASTRGRLAGGETQYF; CDR3nt: TGTGCCAGTACTCGGGGGAGACTAGCGGGAGGAGAGACCCAGTACTTC
abundance: .; v_gene: TRBV18; j_gene: TRBJ1-1; d_gene: .; CDR3aa: CASSNMNTEAFF; CDR3nt: TGTGCCAGCTCGAACATGAACACTGAAGCTTTCTTT
abundance: .; v_gene: TRBV7-8; j_gene: TRBJ2-7; d_gene: TRBD2; CDR3aa: CASSNRDYFSYEQYF; CDR3nt: TGTGCCAGCAGCAACCGGGACTACTTCTCCTACGAGCAGTACTTC
abundance: few; v_gene: TRBV2; j_gene: TRBJ1-4; d_gene: .; CDR3aa: CASELPPGAGSEKLFF; CDR3nt: TGTGCCAGCGAGTTACCACCGGGAGCAGGTAGCGAAAAACTGTTTTTT
abundance: once; v_gene: TRBV27; j_gene: TRBJ1-1; d_gene: .; CDR3aa: CASSLWATQNTEAFF; CDR3nt: TGTGCCAGCAGTTTATGGGCCACTCAGAACACTGAAGCTTTCTTT
abundance: .; v_gene: TRBV3-1/TRBV3-2; j_gene: TRBJ1-1; d_gene: TRBD1; CDR3aa: CASSHKEGTGAFF; CDR3nt: TGTGCCAGCAGCCACAAAGAGGGGACAGGGGCTTTCTTT
abundance: .; v_gene: TRBV24-1; j_gene: TRBJ2-1; d_gene: TRBD2; CDR3aa: CATSDANPTSGGIYNEQFF; CDR3nt: TGTGCCACCAGTGATGCCAACCCGACTAGCGGGGGAATCTACAATGAGCAGTTCTTC
abundance: .; v_gene: TRBV6-2/TRBV6-3; j_gene: TRBJ2-7; d_gene: TRBD2; CDR3aa: CASSFRGLAVGEQYF; CDR3nt: TGTGCCAGCAGCTTCCGAGGACTAGCAGTTGGAGAGCAGTACTTC
abundance: once; v_gene: TRBV19; j_gene: TRBJ2-2; d_gene: TRBD1; CDR3aa: CASSVRTGGYTGELFF; CDR3nt: TGTGCCAGTAGCGTTAGGACAGGGGGCTACACCGGGGAGCTGTTTTTT
abundance: .; v_gene: TRBV5-1; j_gene: TRBJ1-2; d_gene: .; CDR3aa: CASSLDTNYGYTF; CDR3nt: TGCGCCAGCAGCTTGGACACTAACTATGGCTACACCTTC
abundance: .; v_gene: TRBV5-1; j_gene: TRBJ2-7; d_gene: TRBD2; CDR3aa: CASSTLAGGPYEQYF; CDR3nt: TGCGCCAGCAGTACCCTAGCGGGAGGCCCCTACGAGCAGTACTTC
abundance: .; v_gene: TRBV6-5; j_gene: TRBJ1-3; d_gene: .; CDR3aa: CASSYSNRGNTIYF; CDR3nt: TGTGCCAGCAGTTACTCGAACAGGGGAAACACCATATATTTT
abundance: .; v_gene: TRBV4-1; j_gene: TRBJ2-2; d_gene: TRBD2; CDR3aa: CASSQDHREGGTGELFF; CDR3nt: TGCGCCAGCAGCCAAGATCACCGGGAGGGAGGCACCGGGGAGCTGTTTTTT